The 5 T cell receptor beta chains presented below share a single source sample, sequenced in a study of Graves' ophthalmopathy and Graves' hyperthyroidism. From RNA, the CDR3 regions of TCR beta chains were amplified and sequenced. Second-round multiplex PCR came after first-round RT-PCR with HTBI primers. TCRdb passed the multiplex PCR reads through MiXCR, listing each CDR3 protein once. The sample holds over a million distinct CDR3 sequences, about 40% seen once. Sequenced sample: peripheral blood or thyroid tissue (not recorded which). These receptors originate from an adult man with Graves' hyperthyroidism.

With regard to this clonotype: A much more abundant neighbour one base away suggests this may be a read error. This sequence joins TRBV20-1 and TRBJ1-5; D may be TRBD1 (5 bases). The CDR3 length is 14 residues. The V gene's germline CDR1 is DFQATT and CDR2 SNEGSKA (reference sequence). The CDR3 DNA reads as TGCAGTGCTAGTAATATGCAGGGCGATCAGCCCCATCATTTT. Its protein is CSASNMQGDQPHHF.

As for this clonotype: A much bigger clone sits one base away, suggesting this may be a read error. It is likely a read error, because the conserved phenylalanine at the end of the CDR3 is missing. V and J are TRBV7-3 and TRBJ1-2, with D hard to call. The V gene lost 3 bases and the J gene lost 3 bases, with 11 bases spanning the gap. Germline-derived CDR1 and CDR2 are SGHTA and FQGTGA. This CDR3 contains 14 residues. This CDR3 reads CASSFGNPDYGYTL. The CDR3 DNA is TGTGCCAGCAGCTTTGGGAACCCTGACTATGGCTACACCCTC.

In its sample, this clonotype was seen many times. The V gene is TRBV6-5, the J gene TRBJ1-5; D not resolved. This CDR3 has 12 amino acids. V lost 7 bases and J 2 bases, leaving 6 bases between the germline ends. The germline V gene has CDR1 MNHEY and CDR2 SVGAGI. The CDR3 protein is CASNTGNQPQHF. The CDR3 DNA reads TGTGCCAGCAACACCGGCAATCAGCCCCAGCATTTT.

This clonotype has only one observation. The chain has TRBV20-1 and TRBJ2-7, with 9 bases fitting TRBD2. CDR3 length equals 14 residues. The V and J ends lost 1 base and 5 bases, in that order; junction bases with no gene match: 6. The germline gives CDR1 DFQATT, CDR2 SNEGSKA (reference sequence). CDR3 DNA: TGCAGTGCTAGAGTAGGCGGGAGGGGCCACGAGCAGTACTTC. Encoded protein: CSARVGGRGHEQYF.

This clonotype was counted between two and nine times. A read error is possible here, since a much larger clone lies one base away. The chain joins TRBV15 to TRBJ2-5; D tentatively reads TRBD1 or TRBD2 (5 bases each). Germline lookup yields CDR1 LNHNV and CDR2 YYDKDF (reference sequence). The V gene lost 2 bases and the J gene lost 10 bases, with 23 bases spanning the gap. The CDR3 is 16 amino acids. CDR3 coding DNA: TGTGCCACCAGCAGAACCCGGGGCTCGACGCCCGGGGTCCAGTACTTC. Encoded protein: CATSRTRGSTPGVQYF.